This T cell receptor (beta chain) was profiled in a study of tumor-infiltrating lymphocytes in primary liver carcinoma. Turning to the study itself: The five patients, who were men and women, ranged in age from 30 to 69 years.

Germline CDR1 and CDR2: SGHAT and FQNNGV. The CDR3 has 13 residues. This clonotype was counted once. Its antigen is not identified. One end of the junction does not line up with germline, which may come from a read error. General study results and limits: Tumor specimens were characterized by a significantly higher top-250-clone fraction than blood (p = 0.039).

Unsorted bulk tissue of roughly 18-32 mg yielded co-extracted RNA and DNA. cDNA specific to TCR beta was made from 500 ng of total RNA, with a constant-region primer employed for priming. Slightly modified ARM-PCR served as the procedure for the TCR beta libraries. These libraries came from three rounds of nested multiplex PCR. The opening two PCR rounds, about 11 cycles each, paired TRBV1-TRBV30 forward primers with a C-beta reverse primer. In TCRdb, the multiplex PCR reads were re-called with MiXCR into one record per CDR3 protein. Among about 110,000 distinct CDR3 sequences listed, 60% to 70% were seen once.

This clonotype was sampled from an older woman with primary liver carcinoma and hepatitis B virus infection. The J gene is TRBJ2-5, the V gene TRBV11-2, with 7 bases matching TRBD1. The sequenced sample consisted of liver tumor tissue from sampling region 1. Subset defined: tumor region T1, superior pole. CDR3 nucleotide sequence: TGTGCTAGCAGCTCAATGACAGGGGAGACCCAGTACTTC. Its translation: CASSSMTGETQYF.